This section outlines one T cell receptor (beta chain) sequence together with its context. What this receptor recognizes is not known. Base qualities are missing; no much larger clone stands one base away. The data were obtained in a study of shared clonotypes between healthy human individuals (dated by TCRdb to 2019 to 2021). A note on the overall study: The cohort comprised two women and a few men aged 18 to 49 years. For each donor, three plates each were used for CD4 naive and CD4 memory, two plates were used for CD8 naive, and one plate was used for CD8 memory. To estimate repertoire size and how much clonotypes are shared between individuals, the study performed deep sequencing of blood TCR repertoires from a handful of healthy adults. Libraries were prepared and TCR repertoires were sequenced by different laboratories using diverse techniques, in order to increase sequencing depth and limit assay-specific biases. Each donor's leukapheresis produced roughly between roughly 0.9 and 8.9 billion PBMCs.

Overall study results and their limits: Higher generation probabilities were observed for clonotypes shared by all four sorted-subset donors than for non-shared clonotypes. Larger estimated clonotype richness was generally found for naive subsets than for memory subsets. Sampling was restricted to blood, and TCR repertoires in tissue are likely to differ from TCR repertoires in blood. Because the study included a small number of donors, the genetic and exposure-history diversity represented was limited. Rarefaction of sorted-subset datasets indicated incomplete sequencing despite the large sequencing depth. Across a few donors, approximately 4.6% of naive CD4, approximately 4% of naive CD8, 2.3% of memory CD4, and approximately 0.42% of memory CD8 clonotypes were shared. Based on pairwise subsampling, the degree of clonotype sharing among donors was expected to be affected by sequencing depth.

The CDR3 numbers 15 residues from cysteine through phenylalanine. The kept DNA is CDR3 alone, 45 bases in frame from the first base. V is cut by 1 base and J by 3 bases, and the space between the germline ends is 10 bases. CDR1 and CDR2 (SGHRS, YFSETQ) derive from the germline V gene. TCR CDR3 regions were amplified from genomic DNA by multiplex PCR using the deep immunoSEQ assay. Extracted genomic DNA from each cell subset was distributed evenly across all wells of several immunoSEQ 96-well plates, and each plate was treated as a replicate. For sorted subsets, approximately 190 ng of genomic DNA, equivalent to around 30,000 T cell genomes, went into each replicate PCR. Purified libraries were quantified with a Qubit 3.0 fluorometer, sized on a Bioanalyzer 2100, and re-quantified with the KAPA Library Quantification kit. Every immunoSEQ 96-well plate was sequenced on a separate single-read 150-cycle Illumina NextSeq 550 flow cell. On the authors' methods: Because the immunoSEQ output held only junctional sequences and lacked quality scores, the filtering could not match the filtering applied to full-length reads. To assign V/J genes and CDR3, sequences were annotated using PyIR, a Python wrapper for IgBLAST v1.9, with IMGT germline references. Any read was removed if the V/J assignment was weak (E-value above 1e-6), the CDR3 was missing, or the read contained stop codons, out-of-frame junctions, or ambiguous translated residues. V3J clonotypes were defined by identical inferred V gene, J gene, and CDR3 amino acid sequence. Percentage overlap between repertoires was calculated by dividing the number of shared unique clonotypes by the size of the smaller repertoire. Richness of each repertoire was evaluated using RTK rarefaction, the Chao1 estimator, and Recon v2.1 estimates of unobserved clonotypes. For all TCRbeta clonotypes obtained by the gDNA method from a few donors, generation probabilities were computed with OLGA. What TCRdb holds here is the immuneACCESS table cut down to in-frame rearrangements. Part of the clones is not present; checked against another copy, under half of the missing clones reflect an unresolved V gene, and the others are unexplained. That table is the source of V, J and clone size, and D and trimming were worked out from the DNA. This sample gives over a million clones in total; 75% to 85% of them show up just once. The ten largest clones add up to around 0.61% of the sample.

The donors were healthy, HIV-negative adults who had no recently reported acute infections or vaccinations. Only Caucasian adults living in Nashville, Tennessee, USA were represented among the donors. CD4+ T cells were enriched through magnetic negative selection, after which naive cells were positively selected on CD45RA and the remaining negative fraction served as the memory subset. Blood was collected by leukapheresis, and PBMCs were isolated by Ficoll-Histopaque density gradient centrifugation and then cryopreserved in liquid nitrogen vapor phase. Analytical flow cytometry was used to check the purity and quantity of every magnetically sorted T cell population. Genomic DNA was isolated from each sorted fraction and quantified by UV absorbance on a Nanodrop 2000c.

The source is a man younger than 35 in good health. Some clones in this sample may be carry-over from other donors' samples. This receptor chain uses TRBV5-1 and TRBJ2-2; the D region is possibly TRBD1 or TRBD2, each matching across 5 bases. The sequenced material came from memory CD4+ T cells from PBMCs. The cell subset or site tag for this specimen amounts to: CD45RA-negative fraction. CDR3 loop: CASSLPRDDTGELFF. Read as DNA, the sequence is TGCGCCAGCAGCTTGCCCAGGGACGACACCGGGGAGCTGTTTTTT.